Listed below are T cell receptor beta chains from one sample, sequenced in a study of OX40 agonist ivuxolimab in advanced cancers. Sequencing was performed with immunoSEQ multiplex PCR; in TCRdb, only in-frame clones are kept and a portion is missing. The data contain 5,100 or so clones, approximately 59% of them seen just once; the ten biggest clones take up approximately 49%. This specimen was CD4+ or CD8+ T cells sorted from blood, taken in a trial of the OX40 agonist ivuxolimab. These receptors were collected from an adult with an advanced solid tumor such as melanoma, head and neck, liver or kidney cancer. CDR3s include the opening cysteine and the closing phenylalanine or tryptophan. Fields, in order: J gene, clone size, V gene, D gene, CDR3 protein, CDR3 DNA. A D gene is named only where the DNA matches it firmly. Not every row has a clone size; where given, it reads once, few, many or a size class.

TRBJ2-7 | . | TRBV18 | TRBD2 | CASSQGTSGSYEQYF | TGTGCCAGCTCACAGGGAACTAGCGGATCCTACGAGCAGTACTTC
TRBJ2-2 | medium-sized | TRBV7-9 | . | CASIPGTHTGELFF | TGTGCCAGCATCCCCGGGACACACACCGGGGAGCTGTTTTTT
TRBJ2-5 | . | TRBV2 | . | CASNLDYQETQYF | TGTGCCAGCAACCTAGACTATCAAGAGACCCAGTACTTC
TRBJ1-6 | . | TRBV28 | TRBD1 | CASRATGGGGENSPLHF | TGTGCCAGCAGGGCTACAGGGGGCGGGGGAGAAAATTCACCCCTCCACTTT
TRBJ1-1 | . | TRBV5-1 | . | CASSLNSEAFF | TGCGCCAGCAGCTTAAACAGTGAAGCTTTCTTT
TRBJ2-7 | . | TRBV2 | . | CASSLSSYYEQYF | TGTGCCAGCAGTTTATCGTCCTACTACGAGCAGTACTTC
TRBJ2-7 | . | TRBV19 | . | CASSILPGAVYEQYF | TGTGCCAGTAGTATTCTCCCAGGGGCGGTCTACGAGCAGTACTTC
TRBJ1-1 | . | TRBV7-6 | . | CASSLMGAGSTEAFF | TGTGCCAGCAGCTTAATGGGGGCGGGGAGCACTGAAGCTTTCTTT
TRBJ2-1 | . | TRBV28 | TRBD2 | CASSLRGEGYNEQFF | TGTGCCAGCAGTTTACGGGGGGAGGGATACAATGAGCAGTTCTTC
TRBJ2-1 | . | TRBV13 | . | CASSLEGMAYNEQFF | TGTGCCAGCAGCTTAGAAGGGATGGCCTACAATGAGCAGTTCTTC
TRBJ1-2 | . | TRBV5-1 | . | CASSLTGNRASANYGYTF | TGCGCCAGCAGCTTGACAGGGAATAGAGCGTCTGCTAACTATGGCTACACCTTC
TRBJ2-2 | . | TRBV14 | . | CASSPYIFGELFF | TGTGCCAGCAGCCCTTATATTTTCGGGGAGCTGTTTTTT
TRBJ2-7 | . | TRBV14 | . | CASSQVGTGRLSYEQYF | TGTGCCAGCAGCCAAGTGGGGACGGGACGGCTCAGTTACGAGCAGTACTTC
TRBJ2-5 | . | TRBV28 | TRBD2 | CASSSPTSGRLETQYF | TGTGCCAGCAGTTCCCCGACTAGCGGGAGACTAGAGACCCAGTACTTC
TRBJ1-5 | . | TRBV11-2 | TRBD1 | CASSLVAGGDQPQHF | TGTGCCAGCAGCTTAGTGGCAGGGGGGGATCAGCCCCAGCATTTT